The TCR beta chain described here comes from a study of blood T cells in healthy people across ages. V gave up 8 bases and J gave up 4 bases; unmatched junction bases: 9. The CDR3 covers 15 residues. Germline CDR1 is MDHEN and CDR2 is SYDVKM. Together with a sample-barcoded 5' primer, a J-beta primer mix was included in a second PCR lasting about 7 to 12 cycles. A template-switch adaptor containing 12 random nucleotides labeled each cDNA molecule. TCRdb reprocessed the 5' RACE reads via MiXCR and lists one record per CDR3 protein. Of hundreds of thousands of distinct CDR3 sequences listed, less than 25% were seen once; the top ten hold approximately 10%. General study results and limits: Researchers deemed the diversity estimates from one million T cells underestimates. It was not possible, with unsorted PBMCs, to conclusively compare naive and antigen-experienced cells.

Comments on this clonotype: The antigen is undetermined.

A further study also used this sample, focusing on T cells of mothers and their children.

The chain has TRBV28 and TRBJ2-3; the match to TRBD1 covers 10 bases. This TCR was sampled from a boy younger than 18 in good health. The sample consisted of blood. CDR3 residues: CASGTGARVPDTQYF. CDR3 sequence (DNA): TGTGCCAGCGGGACAGGGGCCAGGGTCCCAGATACGCAGTATTTT. Based on the CDR3 plus reference TRBV28 and TRBJ2-3, the full variable domain is DVKVTQSSRYLVKRTGEKVFLECVQDMDHENMFWYRQDPGLGLRLIYFSYDVKMKEKGDIPEGYSVSREKKERFSLILESASTNQTSMYLCASGTGARVPDTQYFGPGTRLTVL.